This T cell receptor beta chain was profiled in a study of regulatory T cells in long-lasting Graves disease. Looking at the study overall: Positive TSH receptor antibodies alongside over 5 years of antithyroid drugs were what marked Graves' disease as persistent. General study results and limits: Preferential use of TRBV28, TRBJ1-2 and TRBJ2-5 was seen in persistent disease. Persistent Graves' patients showed less TCR diversity than newly diagnosed patients showed.

CDR3-region Arm-PCR and iRepertoire HTBI primers produced the TCR beta libraries. TCRdb itself ran the multiplex PCR reads through MiXCR, one entry per CDR3 protein. The sample yields some 430,000 distinct CDR3 sequences, 20% to 25% seen once. This clonotype was recorded many times. What it recognizes is unknown. Time point in this sample: persistent/refractory GD, antithyroid drugs over 5 years with positive TRAb. Extracted PBMC RNA gave rise to the TCR library. Each patient gave roughly 9.2 milliliters of EDTA-anticoagulated peripheral blood. Per germline, CDR1 MRHNA and CDR2 SNTAGT. The CDR3 is 14 residues long. Trimming removed 0 bases from V and 4 bases from J, with 9 bases in between.

The clonotype was recovered from a female donor with Graves disease. This specimen was peripheral blood mononuclear cells (PBMCs), taken when the disease was refractory, from a patient treated with antithyroid drugs. The chain carries TRBV6-4 and TRBJ1-1; D is perhaps TRBD1 (6 bases). The CDR3 sequence: CASSDSNRATEAFF. The CDR3, as DNA: TGTGCCAGCAGTGACTCGAACAGGGCCACTGAAGCTTTCTTT.